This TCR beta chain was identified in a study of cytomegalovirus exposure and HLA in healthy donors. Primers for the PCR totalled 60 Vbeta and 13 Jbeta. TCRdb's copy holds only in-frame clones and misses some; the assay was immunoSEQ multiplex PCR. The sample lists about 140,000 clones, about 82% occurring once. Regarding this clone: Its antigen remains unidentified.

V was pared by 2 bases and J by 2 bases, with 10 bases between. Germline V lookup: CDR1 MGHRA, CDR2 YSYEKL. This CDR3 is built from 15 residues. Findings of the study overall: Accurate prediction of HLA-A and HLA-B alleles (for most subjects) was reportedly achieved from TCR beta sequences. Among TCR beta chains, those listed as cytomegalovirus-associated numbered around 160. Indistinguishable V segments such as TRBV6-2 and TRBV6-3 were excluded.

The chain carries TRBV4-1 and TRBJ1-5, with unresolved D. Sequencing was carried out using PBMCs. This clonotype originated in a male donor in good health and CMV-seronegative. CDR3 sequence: CASSQYGMGNQPQHF. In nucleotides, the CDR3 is TGCGCCAGCAGCCAATACGGTATGGGCAATCAGCCCCAGCATTTT.